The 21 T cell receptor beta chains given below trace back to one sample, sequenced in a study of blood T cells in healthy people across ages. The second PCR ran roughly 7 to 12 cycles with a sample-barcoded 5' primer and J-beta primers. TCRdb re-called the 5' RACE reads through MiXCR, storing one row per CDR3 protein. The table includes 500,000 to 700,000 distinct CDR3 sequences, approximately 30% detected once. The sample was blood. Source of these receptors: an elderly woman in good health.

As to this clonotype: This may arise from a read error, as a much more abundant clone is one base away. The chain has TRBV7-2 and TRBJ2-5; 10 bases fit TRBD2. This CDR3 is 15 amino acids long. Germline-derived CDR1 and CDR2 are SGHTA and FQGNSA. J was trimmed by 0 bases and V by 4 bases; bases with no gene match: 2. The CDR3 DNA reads TGTGCCAGCAGCTATAGCGGGGGGTACCAAGAGACCCAGTACTTC. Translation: CASSYSGGYQETQYF.

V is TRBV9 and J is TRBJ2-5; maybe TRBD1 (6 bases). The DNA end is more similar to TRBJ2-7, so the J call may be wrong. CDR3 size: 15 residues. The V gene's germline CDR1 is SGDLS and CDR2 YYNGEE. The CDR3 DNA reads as TGTGCCAGCAGCGCCGGCCTGCAGGGGAGTTACGAGCAGTACTTC. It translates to CASSAGLQGSYEQYF.

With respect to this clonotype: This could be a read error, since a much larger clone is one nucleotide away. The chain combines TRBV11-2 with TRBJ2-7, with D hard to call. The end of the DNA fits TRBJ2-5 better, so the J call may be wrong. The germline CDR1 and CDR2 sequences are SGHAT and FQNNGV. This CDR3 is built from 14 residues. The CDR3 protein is CASSSTQAKETQYF. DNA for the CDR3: TGTGCCAGCAGCTCCACCCAGGCTAAAGAGACCCAGTACTTC.

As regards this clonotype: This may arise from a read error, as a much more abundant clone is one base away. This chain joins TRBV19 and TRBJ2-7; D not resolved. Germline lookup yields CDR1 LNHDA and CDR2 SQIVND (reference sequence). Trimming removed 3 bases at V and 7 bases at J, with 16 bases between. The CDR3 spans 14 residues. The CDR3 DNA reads TGTGCCAGTAGTATTCTAGGCCAAGGGAATGAGCAGTACTTC. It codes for CASSILGQGNEQYF.

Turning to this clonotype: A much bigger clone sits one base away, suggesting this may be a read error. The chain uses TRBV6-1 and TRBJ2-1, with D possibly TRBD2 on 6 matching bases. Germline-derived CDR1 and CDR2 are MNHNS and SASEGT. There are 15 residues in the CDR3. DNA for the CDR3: TGTGCCAGCAGTGAAGCGGGGACTTCAAACAATGAGCGGTTCTTC. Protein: CASSEAGTSNNERFF.

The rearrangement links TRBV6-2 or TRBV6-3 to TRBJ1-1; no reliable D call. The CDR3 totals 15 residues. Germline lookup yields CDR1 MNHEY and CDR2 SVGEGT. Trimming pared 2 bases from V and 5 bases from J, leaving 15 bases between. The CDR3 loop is CASSYVAIDQTEAFF. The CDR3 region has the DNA TGTGCCAGCAGTTACGTGGCGATAGACCAGACTGAAGCTTTCTTT.

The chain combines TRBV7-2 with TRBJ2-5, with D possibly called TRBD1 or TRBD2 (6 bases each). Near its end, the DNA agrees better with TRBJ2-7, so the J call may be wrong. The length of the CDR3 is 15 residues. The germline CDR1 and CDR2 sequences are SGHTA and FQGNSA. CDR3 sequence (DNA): TGTGCCAGCAGCTTACAGCCGGGGGCGATCTACGAGCAGTACTTC. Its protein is CASSLQPGAIYEQYF.

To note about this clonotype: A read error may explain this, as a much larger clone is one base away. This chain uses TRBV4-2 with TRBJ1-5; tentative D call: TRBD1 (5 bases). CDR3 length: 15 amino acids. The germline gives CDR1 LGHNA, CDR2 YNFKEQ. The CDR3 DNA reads TGTGCCAGCAACCAAGCTGGGACGGGGAATTTGCCCCAGCATTTT. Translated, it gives CASNQAGTGNLPQHF.

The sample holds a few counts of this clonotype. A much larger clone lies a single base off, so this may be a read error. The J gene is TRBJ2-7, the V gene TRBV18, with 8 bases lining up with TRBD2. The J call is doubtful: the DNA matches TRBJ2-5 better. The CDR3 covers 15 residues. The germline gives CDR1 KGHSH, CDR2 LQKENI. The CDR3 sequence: CASSPTSGGGETQYF. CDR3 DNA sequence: TGTGCCAGCTCACCGACGAGCGGGGGAGGTGAGACCCAGTACTTC.

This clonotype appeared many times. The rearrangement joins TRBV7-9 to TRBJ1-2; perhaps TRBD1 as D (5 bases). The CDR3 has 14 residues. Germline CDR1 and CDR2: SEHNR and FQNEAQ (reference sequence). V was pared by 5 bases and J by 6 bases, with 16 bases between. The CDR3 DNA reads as TGTGCCAGCAGCCTGAAGGCCACAGGAAATGGCTACACCTTC. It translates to CASSLKATGNGYTF.

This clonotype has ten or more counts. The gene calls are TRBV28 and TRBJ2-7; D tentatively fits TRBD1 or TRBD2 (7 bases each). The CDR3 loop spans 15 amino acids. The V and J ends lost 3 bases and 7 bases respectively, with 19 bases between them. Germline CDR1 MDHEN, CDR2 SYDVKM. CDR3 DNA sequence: TGTGCCAGCAGTTTGAGCGGGACAGCCTTTCAAGAGCAGTACTTC. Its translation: CASSLSGTAFQEQYF.

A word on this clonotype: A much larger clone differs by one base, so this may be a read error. The CDR3 here is CASSLSRGASSYNEQFF. CDR3 DNA sequence: TGCGCCAGCAGCCTGTCTCGGGGGGCAAGCTCCTACAATGAGCAGTTCTTC. The chain is built from TRBV5-1 and TRBJ2-1; TRBD2 is a possible D gene (7 bases). CDR1 SGHRS and CDR2 YFSETQ come from the germline V gene. The V and J ends lost 4 bases and 0 bases respectively, with 17 bases between them. The CDR3 length is 17 residues.

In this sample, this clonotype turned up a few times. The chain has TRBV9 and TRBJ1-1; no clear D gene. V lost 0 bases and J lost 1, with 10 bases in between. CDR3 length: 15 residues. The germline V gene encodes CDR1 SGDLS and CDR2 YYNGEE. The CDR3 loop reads CASSVGLGQNTEAFF. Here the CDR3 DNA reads TGTGCCAGCAGCGTAGGTTTAGGGCAGAACACTGAAGCTTTCTTT.

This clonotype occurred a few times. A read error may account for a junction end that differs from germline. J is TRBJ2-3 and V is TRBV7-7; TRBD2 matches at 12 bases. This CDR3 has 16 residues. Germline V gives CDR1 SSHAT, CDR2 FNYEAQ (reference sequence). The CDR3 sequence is CASSPGTSGRGDAQYF. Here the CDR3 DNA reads TGTGCTAGCAGTCCCGGGACTAGCGGGCGAGGAGATGCGCAGTATTTT.

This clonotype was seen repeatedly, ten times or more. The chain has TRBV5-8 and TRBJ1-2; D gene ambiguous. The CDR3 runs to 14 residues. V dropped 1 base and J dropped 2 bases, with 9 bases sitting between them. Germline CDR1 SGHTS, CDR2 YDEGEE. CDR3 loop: CASSLWPNNYGYTF. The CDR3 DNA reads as TGTGCCAGCAGCTTGTGGCCGAACAACTATGGCTACACCTTC.

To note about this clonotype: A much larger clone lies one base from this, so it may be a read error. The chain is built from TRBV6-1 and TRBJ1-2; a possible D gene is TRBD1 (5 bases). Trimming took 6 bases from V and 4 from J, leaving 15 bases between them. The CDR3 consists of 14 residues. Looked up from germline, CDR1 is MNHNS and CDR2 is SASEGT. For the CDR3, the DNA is TGTGCCAGCAGGCCGCCGGGAGGGACCTATGGCTACACCTTC. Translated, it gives CASRPPGGTYGYTF.

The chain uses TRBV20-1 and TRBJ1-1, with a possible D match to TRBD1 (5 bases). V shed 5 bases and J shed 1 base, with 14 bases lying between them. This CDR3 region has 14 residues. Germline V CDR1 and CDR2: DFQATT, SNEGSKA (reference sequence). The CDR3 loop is CSAPPHGGNTEAFF. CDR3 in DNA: TGCAGTGCTCCGCCCCACGGGGGGAACACTGAAGCTTTCTTT.

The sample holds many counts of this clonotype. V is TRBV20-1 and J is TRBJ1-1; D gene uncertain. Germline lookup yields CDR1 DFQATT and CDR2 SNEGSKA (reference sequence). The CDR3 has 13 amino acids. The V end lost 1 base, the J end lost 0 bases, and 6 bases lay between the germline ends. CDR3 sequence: CSARGHLNTEAFF. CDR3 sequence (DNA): TGCAGTGCTAGAGGACACCTGAACACTGAAGCTTTCTTT.

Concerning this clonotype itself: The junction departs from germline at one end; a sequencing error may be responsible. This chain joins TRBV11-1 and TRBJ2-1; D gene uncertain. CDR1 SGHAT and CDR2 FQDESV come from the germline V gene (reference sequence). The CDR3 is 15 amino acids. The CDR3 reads CASSPPAQFYNGQFF. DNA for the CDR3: TGTGCCAGCAGCCCCCCAGCCCAGTTTTACAATGGGCAGTTCTTC.

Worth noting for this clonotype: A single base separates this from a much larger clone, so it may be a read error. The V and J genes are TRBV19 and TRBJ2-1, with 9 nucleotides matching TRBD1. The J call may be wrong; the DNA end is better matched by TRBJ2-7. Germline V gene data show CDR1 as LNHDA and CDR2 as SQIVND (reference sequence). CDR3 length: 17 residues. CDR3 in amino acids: CASSTLTGGSSYNEQYF. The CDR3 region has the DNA TGTGCCAGTAGTACCCTGACAGGGGGAAGCTCCTACAATGAGCAGTACTTC.

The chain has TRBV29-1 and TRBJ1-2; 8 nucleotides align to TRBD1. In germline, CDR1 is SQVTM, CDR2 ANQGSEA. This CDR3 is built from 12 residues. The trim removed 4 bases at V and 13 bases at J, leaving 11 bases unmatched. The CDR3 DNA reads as TGCAGCGTTGGTTTCGTCGGACAGGGACGCACCTTC. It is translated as CSVGFVGQGRTF.